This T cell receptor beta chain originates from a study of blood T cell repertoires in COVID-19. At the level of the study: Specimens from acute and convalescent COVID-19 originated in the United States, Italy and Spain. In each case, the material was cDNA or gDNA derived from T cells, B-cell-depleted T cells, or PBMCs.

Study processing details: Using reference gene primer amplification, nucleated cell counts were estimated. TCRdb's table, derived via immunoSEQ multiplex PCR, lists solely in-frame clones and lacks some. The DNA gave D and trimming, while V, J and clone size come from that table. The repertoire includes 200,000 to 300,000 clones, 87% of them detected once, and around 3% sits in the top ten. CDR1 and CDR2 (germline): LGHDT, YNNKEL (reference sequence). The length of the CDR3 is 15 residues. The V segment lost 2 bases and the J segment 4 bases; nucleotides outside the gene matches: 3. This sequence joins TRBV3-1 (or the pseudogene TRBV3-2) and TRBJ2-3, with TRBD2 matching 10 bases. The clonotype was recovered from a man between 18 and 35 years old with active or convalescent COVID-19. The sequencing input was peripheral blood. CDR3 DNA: TGTGCCAGCAGCCAAACTGGACTAGCGGCAGATACGCAGTATTTT. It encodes CASSQTGLAADTQYF.